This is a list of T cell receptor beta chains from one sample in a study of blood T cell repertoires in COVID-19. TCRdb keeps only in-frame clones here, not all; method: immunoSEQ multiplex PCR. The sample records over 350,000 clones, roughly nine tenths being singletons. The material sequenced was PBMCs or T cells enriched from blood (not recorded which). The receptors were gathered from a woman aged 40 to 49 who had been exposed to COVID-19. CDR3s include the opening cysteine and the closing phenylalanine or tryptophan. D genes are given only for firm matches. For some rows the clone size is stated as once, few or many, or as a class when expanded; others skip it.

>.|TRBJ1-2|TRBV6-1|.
CASSDSQTLYGYTF
TGTGCCAGCAGTGACAGCCAGACACTCTATGGCTACACCTTC
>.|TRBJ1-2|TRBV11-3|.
CASSLDGTSSYGYTF
TGTGCCAGCAGCTTAGATGGCACCTCTAGCTATGGCTACACCTTC
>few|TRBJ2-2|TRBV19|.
CASEYKGGRSAGELFF
TGTGCCAGTGAATACAAAGGGGGAAGGAGCGCCGGGGAGCTGTTTTTT
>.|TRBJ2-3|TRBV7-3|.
CASSLKGGTDTQYF
TGTGCCAGCAGCTTAAAAGGCGGGACAGATACGCAGTATTTT
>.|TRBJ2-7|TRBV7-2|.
CASSGESGHYEQYF
TGTGCCAGCAGCGGAGAGAGCGGCCACTACGAGCAGTACTTC
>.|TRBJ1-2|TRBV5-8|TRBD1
CASSSSQGAFGYTF
TGTGCCAGCAGCTCTTCACAGGGGGCGTTTGGCTACACCTTC
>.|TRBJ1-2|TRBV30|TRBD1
CAWGQGRSYGYTF
TGTGCCTGGGGACAGGGGAGAAGCTATGGCTACACCTTC
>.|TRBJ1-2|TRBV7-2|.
CASSLGGGVEYGYTF
TGTGCCAGCAGCTTAGGTGGAGGAGTGGAATATGGCTACACCTTC
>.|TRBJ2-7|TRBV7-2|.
CASSPGVASYEQYF
TGTGCCAGCAGCCCGGGGGTGGCCTCCTACGAGCAGTACTTC
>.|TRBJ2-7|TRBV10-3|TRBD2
CAISQREGVYEQYF
TGTGCCATCAGCCAGCGGGAGGGGGTCTACGAGCAGTACTTC
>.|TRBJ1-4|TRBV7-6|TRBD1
CASSLGTGGEKLFF
TGTGCCAGCAGCTTAGGGACAGGGGGCGAAAAACTGTTTTTT
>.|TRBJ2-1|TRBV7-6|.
CASSLVGARSEQFF
TGTGCCAGCAGCTTAGTGGGGGCTAGGAGTGAGCAGTTCTTC
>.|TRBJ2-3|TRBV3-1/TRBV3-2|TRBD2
CASSQRRTSGETDTQYF
TGTGCCAGCAGCCAAAGACGGACTAGCGGGGAAACAGATACGCAGTATTTT
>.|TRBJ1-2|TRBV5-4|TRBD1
CASSSRGPGYTF
TGTGCCAGCAGCTCCAGGGGGCCCGGCTACACCTTC
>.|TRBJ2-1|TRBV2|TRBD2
CASSVLAGVNEQFF
TGTGCCAGCAGTGTACTAGCGGGAGTGAATGAGCAGTTCTTC
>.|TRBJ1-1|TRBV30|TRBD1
CAWTRRDSHMNTEAFF
TGTGCCTGGACGCGACGGGACAGCCACATGAACACTGAAGCTTTCTTT
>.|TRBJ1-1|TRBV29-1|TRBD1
CSVAPGQGRAFF
TGCAGCGTTGCTCCGGGACAGGGTCGTGCTTTCTTT
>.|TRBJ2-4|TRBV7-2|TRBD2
CASSSGGAGASKNIQYF
TGTGCCAGCAGCTCCGGGGGGGCGGGAGCATCCAAAAACATTCAGTACTTC
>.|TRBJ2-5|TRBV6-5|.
CASSYSRVETQYF
TGTGCCAGCAGTTACTCGAGAGTGGAGACCCAGTACTTC
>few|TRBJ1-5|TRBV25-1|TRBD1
CASSEGKGTGWNQPQHF
TGTGCCAGCAGTGAAGGGAAAGGGACAGGGTGGAATCAGCCCCAGCATTTT
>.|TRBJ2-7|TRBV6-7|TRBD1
CASSYSRFSAQGDFIYEQYF
TGTGCCAGCAGTTACTCGAGGTTCTCGGCACAGGGGGATTTTATCTACGAGCAGTACTTC
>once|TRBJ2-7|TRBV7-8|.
CASSLETFYEQYF
TGTGCCAGCAGCTTAGAAACTTTCTACGAGCAGTACTTC
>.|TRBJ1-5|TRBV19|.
CASSGRRNSNQPQHF
TGTGCCAGTAGTGGCCGCCGAAATAGCAATCAGCCCCAGCATTTT
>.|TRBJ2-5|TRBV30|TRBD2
CAWRDNKGLAGGETQYF
TGTGCCTGGAGGGATAATAAGGGACTAGCGGGGGGAGAGACCCAGTACTTC
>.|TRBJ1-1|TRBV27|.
CASSIRGNTEAFF
TGTGCCAGCAGTATAAGGGGGAACACTGAAGCTTTCTTT
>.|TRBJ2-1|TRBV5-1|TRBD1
CASSSGDRGYEQFF
TGCGCCAGCAGCTCTGGGGACAGGGGCTATGAGCAGTTCTTC
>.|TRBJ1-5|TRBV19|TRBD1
CASSVGQSQPQHF
TGTGCCAGTAGTGTGGGACAGTCTCAGCCCCAGCATTTT
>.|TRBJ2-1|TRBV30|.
CAWSVERRYNEQFF
TGTGCCTGGAGTGTTGAGCGGAGATACAATGAGCAGTTCTTC
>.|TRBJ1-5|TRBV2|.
CASSNPGTLDQPQHF
TGTGCCAGCAGTAATCCCGGGACATTGGATCAGCCCCAGCATTTT
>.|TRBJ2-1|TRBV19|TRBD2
CASSKREAPSNEQFF
TGTGCCAGTAGTAAGCGGGAGGCACCCTCCAATGAGCAGTTCTTC
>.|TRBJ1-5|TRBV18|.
CASSPQKGNNQPQHF
TGTGCCAGCTCACCACAAAAGGGGAACAATCAGCCCCAGCATTTT
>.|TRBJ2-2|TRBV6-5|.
CASRFTGSAGELFF
TGTGCCAGCCGGTTTACAGGGTCGGCCGGGGAGCTGTTTTTT
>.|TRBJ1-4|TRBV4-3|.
CASSQDRVTGWDGKLFF
TGCGCCAGCAGCCAAGATCGGGTGACAGGTTGGGATGGGAAACTGTTTTTT
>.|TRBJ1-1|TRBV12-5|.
CASGSRGQNTEAFF
TGTGCTAGTGGGAGCCGAGGCCAGAACACTGAAGCTTTCTTT
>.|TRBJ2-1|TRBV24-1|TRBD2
CATSDRREGPYNEQFF
TGTGCCACCAGTGATCGGCGGGAGGGCCCCTACAATGAGCAGTTCTTC
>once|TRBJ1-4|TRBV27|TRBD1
CASSPQGQPNEKLFF
TGTGCCAGCAGTCCCCAGGGACAGCCTAATGAAAAACTGTTTTTT
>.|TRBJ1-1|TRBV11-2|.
CASSLGSRSPGTEAFF
TGTGCCAGCAGCTTAGGATCTAGGTCCCCCGGGACTGAAGCTTTCTTT
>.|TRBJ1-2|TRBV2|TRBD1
CASSDPQGGNYGYTF
TGTGCCAGCAGTGACCCACAGGGGGGTAACTATGGCTACACCTTC
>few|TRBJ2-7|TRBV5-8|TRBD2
CASSFGGLAGAEQYF
TGTGCCAGCAGCTTTGGCGGACTAGCGGGAGCCGAGCAGTACTTC
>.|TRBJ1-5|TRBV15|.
CATEAGSNQPQHF
TGTGCCACCGAGGCAGGGTCGAATCAGCCCCAGCATTTT
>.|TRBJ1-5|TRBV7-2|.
CASSTGPSNQPQHF
TGTGCCAGCAGTACAGGTCCGAGCAATCAGCCCCAGCATTTT
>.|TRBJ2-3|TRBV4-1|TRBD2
CASSQDSSGRLDTQYF
TGCGCCAGCAGCCAAGATAGTAGCGGGAGGTTGGATACGCAGTATTTT
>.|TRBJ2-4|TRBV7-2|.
CASSLEASAISAKNIQYF
TGTGCCAGCAGCTTAGAAGCTAGCGCGATTTCAGCCAAAAACATTCAGTACTTC
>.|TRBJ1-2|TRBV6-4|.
CASSDSPGALHGYTF
TGTGCCAGCAGTGACTCTCCAGGGGCGCTTCATGGCTACACCTTC
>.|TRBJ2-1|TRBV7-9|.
CASSLQEGGAYNEQFF
TGTGCCAGCAGCTTACAGGAGGGTGGAGCCTACAATGAGCAGTTCTTC